Sequencing of this TCR beta chain was carried out in a study of a mutant IDH1 vaccine in newly diagnosed glioma. Trimming took off 5 bases at V and 3 bases at J, with 7 bases between the two ends. Germline loops: CDR1 MNHNS, CDR2 SASEGT. The CDR3 totals 12 residues. The sample's time point: week 47, end of study. Topical imiquimod was applied with each vaccine dose, which held 300 ug of mutant IDH1 20-mer peptide. The table lists this clone with a count of one. Its specificity is unknown. Clones were read by immunoSEQ multiplex PCR, and TCRdb kept only the in-frame ones, dropping some. This sample carries about 56,000 clones, roughly 87% of them seen once, and the ten largest clones take about 3.3%.

The TCR was taken from a woman in her forties or fifties with glioma. This chain joins TRBV6-1 and TRBJ1-2; D unclear. The sequences come from PBMCs, collected from a glioma patient whose treatment included an IDH1 peptide vaccine. In nucleotides, the CDR3 is TGTGCCAGCAGTAGGTCGGACTATGGCTACACCTTC. Translated: CASSRSDYGYTF.